The 9 T cell receptor beta chains presented below share a single source sample, sequenced in a study of T cells in pancreatic ductal adenocarcinoma. Selected pancreatic ductal adenocarcinoma patients had undergone surgery without neoadjuvant therapy. Produced via immunoSEQ multiplex PCR; TCRdb's table is partial and in-frame only. The table includes roughly 100,000 clones, over 90% detected once. The sample consisted of PBMCs. The receptors come from a human donor with pancreatic ductal adenocarcinoma.

The chain carries TRBV19 and TRBJ1-5; the match to TRBD1 covers 7 bases. Looked up from germline, CDR1 is LNHDA and CDR2 is SQIVND (reference sequence). V was pared by 3 bases and J by 3 bases, with 5 bases of the junction left unmatched. The CDR3 consists of 15 residues. The CDR3 nucleotides read TGTGCCAGTAGTATGAGAGGGACAGACAATCAGCCCCAGCATTTT. The encoded protein is CASSMRGTDNQPQHF. Full variable domain (missing parts from reference TRBV19 and TRBJ1-5): DGGITQSPKYLFRKEGQNVTLSCEQNLNHDAMYWYRQDPGQGLRLIYYSQIVNDFQKGDIAEGYSVSREKKESFPLTVTSAQKNPTAFYLCASSMRGTDNQPQHFGDGTRLSIL.

V usage is TRBV28 and J usage is TRBJ2-7; 9 nucleotides agree with TRBD2. The length of the CDR3 is 15 residues. V was clipped by 6 bases and J by 2 bases; unmatched bases: 8. Germline lookup yields CDR1 MDHEN and CDR2 SYDVKM. The CDR3 region is CASSSVASGTYEQYF. CDR3 DNA sequence: TGTGCCAGCAGCTCCGTGGCTAGCGGGACCTACGAGCAGTACTTC.

This clone occurred once. The chain combines TRBV13 with TRBJ2-5, with 7 bases that match TRBD2. Germline V gene data show CDR1 as PRHDT and CDR2 as FYEKMQ (reference sequence). With V trimmed by 2 bases and J by 5 bases, 14 bases remained unmatched. The CDR3 loop spans 17 amino acids. The CDR3 DNA reads as TGTGCCAGCAGCTTAAGTCTGGGGGGGGGAGCGGCGGAGACCCAGTACTTC. Translating it yields CASSLSLGGGAAETQYF.

The chain is built from TRBV6-6 and TRBJ1-2, with 7 bases matching TRBD1. Trimming cost V 6 bases and J 7 bases; bases outside gene matches: 8. CDR3 size: 13 residues. Germline V gives CDR1 MNHNY, CDR2 SVGAGI (reference sequence). CDR3 coding DNA: TGTGCCAGCAGGCCGACAGGGCGGGTTGGCTACACCTTC. This encodes CASRPTGRVGYTF.

This sequence joins TRBV2 and TRBJ2-5; 10 bases line up with TRBD1. Per the germline V gene, CDR1 is SNHLY and CDR2 is FYNNEI. V shed 5 bases and J 5 bases; nucleotides not matched to a gene: 14. CDR3 length: 17 amino acids. The CDR3 protein is CASSSRRQGALKETQYF. The CDR3 DNA reads as TGTGCCAGCAGTAGCCGCCGACAGGGGGCGTTAAAGGAGACCCAGTACTTC.

This chain joins TRBV18 and TRBJ2-7; tentatively, D is TRBD1 (5 bases). This CDR3 has 13 amino acids. CDR1 and CDR2 (germline): KGHSH, LQKENI. The germline V and J ends were trimmed by 0 bases and 7 bases, with 10 bases remaining between them. This CDR3 is CASSPPGDNEQYF. The CDR3 DNA reads TGTGCCAGCTCACCACCAGGGGATAATGAGCAGTACTTC.

This clone appeared a single time. The chain joins TRBV9 to TRBJ2-7, with 12 bases aligning to TRBD2. V lost 2 bases and J lost 2; bases outside the gene matches: 11. The CDR3 sequence is 18 residues long. Germline CDR1 and CDR2: SGDLS and YYNGEE. The chain's CDR3 is CASSVGLAGFGGPYEQYF. The CDR3 bases are TGTGCCAGCAGCGTGGGACTAGCGGGTTTTGGAGGCCCCTACGAGCAGTACTTC.

The gene calls are TRBV11-2 and TRBJ2-2, with D possibly matching TRBD2 (6 bases). V lost 5 bases to trimming and J lost 1 base, with 20 bases between them. The V gene's germline CDR1 is SGHAT and CDR2 FQNNGV. The CDR3 is made up of 18 amino acids. CDR3 nucleotides: TGTGCCAGCAGCCCCTTCATCGGGGCGGAGGGGAACACCGGGGAGCTGTTTTTT. Its protein product is CASSPFIGAEGNTGELFF.

CDR3 loop: CASRRDLTRGEQYF. DNA of the CDR3: TGTGCCAGCCGGCGGGACCTAACACGCGGCGAGCAGTACTTC. V usage is TRBV6-6 and J usage is TRBJ2-7; D perhaps matches TRBD2 (6 bases). CDR3 size: 14 residues. V shed 8 bases and J shed 6 bases, with 20 bases lying between them. Germline loops: CDR1 MNHNY, CDR2 SVGAGI (reference sequence).